This record covers a single T cell receptor (beta chain). The source of the sample is a study of blood T cell repertoires in COVID-19. Some clones are missing from TCRdb's copy, which holds only in-frame ones; the method was immunoSEQ multiplex PCR. Of under 300,000 clones listed, 80% to 90% are singletons. This CDR3 has 15 residues. Germline V lookup: CDR1 SGDLS, CDR2 YYNGEE. Trimming pared 3 bases from V and 0 bases from J, leaving 7 bases between. The TCR was taken from a woman aged 40-49 years who had recovered from COVID-19. The chain links TRBV9 to TRBJ2-6; D gene unclear. The specimen was peripheral blood. The CDR3 sequence: CASSADNSGANVLTF. CDR3 in DNA: TGTGCCAGCAGCGCCGACAACTCTGGGGCCAACGTCCTGACTTTC.